What follows describes a single T cell receptor (beta chain). In the authors' workflow: Amplification of reference gene primers was used by the study to estimate nucleated cell counts. The assay was immunoSEQ multiplex PCR, and TCRdb's table has in-frame clones only and misses some. V, J and clone size were drawn from that table, and D and trimming were deduced from the DNA. The top ten clones hold about 2.5% of a sample with roughly 410,000 clones, about 87% of them seen once. CDR3 size: 16 residues. Trimming at V came to 0 bases and at J to 3 bases, leaving 7 bases not matched to a gene. Germline V gene sequence: CDR1 SGDLS, CDR2 YYNGEE. The sample belongs to a study of blood T cell repertoires in COVID-19. About the research overall: Acute and convalescent COVID-19 samples came from the United States, Italy and Spain. T cells, B-cell-depleted T cells, or PBMCs provided the cDNA or gDNA that served as material.

The Seattle patients, enrolled during active infection, were followed longitudinally. J is TRBJ2-7 and V is TRBV9; 9 bases fit TRBD2. The receptor comes from a woman in her sixties with COVID-19, enrolled during active disease. Sequenced material: peripheral blood. DNA of the CDR3: TGTGCCAGCAGCGTAGACGTAGCGGGGGCTTTCTACGAGCAGTACTTC. Protein sequence: CASSVDVAGAFYEQYF.